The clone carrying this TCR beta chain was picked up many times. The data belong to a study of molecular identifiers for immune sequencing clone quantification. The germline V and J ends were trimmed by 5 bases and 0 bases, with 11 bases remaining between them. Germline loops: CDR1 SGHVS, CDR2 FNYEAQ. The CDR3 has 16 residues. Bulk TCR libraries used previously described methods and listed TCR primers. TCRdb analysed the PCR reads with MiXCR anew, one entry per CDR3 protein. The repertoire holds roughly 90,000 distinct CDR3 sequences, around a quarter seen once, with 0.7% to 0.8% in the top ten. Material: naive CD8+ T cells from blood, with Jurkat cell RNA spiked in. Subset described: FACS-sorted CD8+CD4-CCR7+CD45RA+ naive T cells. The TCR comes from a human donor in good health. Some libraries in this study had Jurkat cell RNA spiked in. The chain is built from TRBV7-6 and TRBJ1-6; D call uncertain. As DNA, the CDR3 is TGTGCCAGCAGCCCCGAGGAGAGCTCCTATAATTCACCCCTCCACTTT. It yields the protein CASSPEESSYNSPLHF.